This passage covers 5 T cell receptor beta chains from one sample sequenced in a study of identical twins (dated by TCRdb to about 2016). Library preparation used 5' RACE. Reads for this sample came from an Illumina HiSeq 2000. The public reads were run again by TCRdb, first through fastp at Q25 and then through MiXCR, and only productive beta chains were kept. Each CDR3 protein gets just one entry, which takes the most common genes and DNA from the rows behind it. Within this sample are 690,000 or so distinct CDR3 sequences, with more than 6.5% of them counted one time only. 0.75% to 1% of the sample goes to the ten largest clones. These data also formed part of another study, on yellow fever vaccine responses in identical twins.

The sequenced sample was PBMCs. The receptors originated from a young woman in good health.

This clonotype turned up a few times. This chain joins TRBV24-1 and TRBJ2-6, with 11 bases fitting TRBD2. The length of the CDR3 is 18 residues. From germline, CDR1 is KGHDR and CDR2 SFDVKD. V shed 2 bases and J 2 bases; nucleotides not matched to a gene: 4. The CDR3 nucleotides read TGTGCCACCAGTGATTATAGCGGGGGGGCTGCTGGGGCCAACGTCCTGACTTTC. Encoded protein: CATSDYSGGAAGANVLTF.

This clonotype was counted between two and nine times. Relative to the germline gene, one junction end is altered; a read error may explain this. Here the CDR3 reads CASRLWDQETQYF. The CDR3 region has the DNA TGTGCCAGCCGTTTATGGGACCAAGAGACCCAGTACTTC. This rearrangement joins TRBV12-3 or TRBV12-4 to TRBJ2-5; D unclear. This CDR3 spans 13 amino acids.

V usage is TRBV12-3 or TRBV12-4 and J usage is TRBJ1-1; D call uncertain. The CDR3 is 14 amino acids. Trimming stripped 2 bases from V and 2 bases from J, with 9 bases between. CDR3 sequence (DNA): TGTGCCAGCAGTTTAACAGAACCAAACACTGAAGCTTTCTTT. Protein product: CASSLTEPNTEAFF.

This clonotype was seen a few times. The gene calls are TRBV27 and TRBJ2-2, with 9 bases that match TRBD2. The CDR3 extends over 15 amino acids. The J segment lost 5 bases and the V segment lost 2 bases, leaving 3 bases of the junction unmatched. Germline V lookup: CDR1 MNHEY, CDR2 SMNVEV (reference sequence). The CDR3 nucleotides read TGTGCCAGCAGTTTACTAGCGGGGCAAACCGGGGAGCTGTTTTTT. Translated, it gives CASSLLAGQTGELFF.

DNA for the CDR3: TGTGCCAGCAGTGAATATAACAGGGGGCCCTACGAGCAGTACTTC. It encodes CASSEYNRGPYEQYF. This chain connects TRBV25-1 to TRBJ2-7, with 9 bases fitting TRBD1. Looked up from germline, CDR1 is MGHDK and CDR2 is SYGVNS. The trim removed 0 bases at V and 2 bases at J, leaving 2 bases unmatched. The CDR3 is made up of 15 amino acids.